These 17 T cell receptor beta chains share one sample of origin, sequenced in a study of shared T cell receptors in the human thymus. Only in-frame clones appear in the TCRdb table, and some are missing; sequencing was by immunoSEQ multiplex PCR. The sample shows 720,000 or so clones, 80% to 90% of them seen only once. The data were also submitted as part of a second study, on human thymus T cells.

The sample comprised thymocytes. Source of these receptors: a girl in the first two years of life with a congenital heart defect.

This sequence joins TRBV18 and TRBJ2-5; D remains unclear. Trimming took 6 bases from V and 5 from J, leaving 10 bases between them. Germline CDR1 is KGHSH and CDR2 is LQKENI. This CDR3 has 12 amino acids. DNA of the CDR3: TGTGCCAGCTCGTTAGTCCCTGAGACCCAGTACTTC. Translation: CASSLVPETQYF.

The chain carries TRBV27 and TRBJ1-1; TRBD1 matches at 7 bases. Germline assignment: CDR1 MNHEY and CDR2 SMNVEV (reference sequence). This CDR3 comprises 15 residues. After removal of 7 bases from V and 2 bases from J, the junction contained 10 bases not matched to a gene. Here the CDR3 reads CASTRAGTDNTEAFF. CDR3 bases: TGTGCCAGCACCAGGGCCGGGACAGACAACACTGAAGCTTTCTTT.

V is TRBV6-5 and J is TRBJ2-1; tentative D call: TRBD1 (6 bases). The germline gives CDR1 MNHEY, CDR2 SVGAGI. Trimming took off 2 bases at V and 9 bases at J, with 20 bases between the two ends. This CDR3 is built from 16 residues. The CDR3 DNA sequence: TGTGCCAGCAGTTACATAACTACAGGGCTAAAGGGTGAGCAGTTCTTC. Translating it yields CASSYITTGLKGEQFF.

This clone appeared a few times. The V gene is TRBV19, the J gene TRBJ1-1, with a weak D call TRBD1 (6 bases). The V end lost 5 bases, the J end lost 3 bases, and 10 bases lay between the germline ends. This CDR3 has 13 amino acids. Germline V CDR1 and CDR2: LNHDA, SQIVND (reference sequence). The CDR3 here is CASSLAGDTEAFF. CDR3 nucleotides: TGTGCCAGTAGTTTGGCAGGGGACACTGAAGCTTTCTTT. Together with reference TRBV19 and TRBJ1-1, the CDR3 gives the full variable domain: DGGITQSPKYLFRKEGQNVTLSCEQNLNHDAMYWYRQDPGQGLRLIYYSQIVNDFQKGDIAEGYSVSREKKESFPLTVTSAQKNPTAFYLCASSLAGDTEAFFGQGTRLTVV.

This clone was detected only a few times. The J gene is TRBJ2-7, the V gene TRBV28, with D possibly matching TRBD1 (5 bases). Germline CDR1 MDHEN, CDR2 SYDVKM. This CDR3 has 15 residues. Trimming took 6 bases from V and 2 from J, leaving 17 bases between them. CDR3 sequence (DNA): TGTGCCAGCAGGTCGACAAAATGGGGCCCCTACGAGCAGTACTTC. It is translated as CASRSTKWGPYEQYF.

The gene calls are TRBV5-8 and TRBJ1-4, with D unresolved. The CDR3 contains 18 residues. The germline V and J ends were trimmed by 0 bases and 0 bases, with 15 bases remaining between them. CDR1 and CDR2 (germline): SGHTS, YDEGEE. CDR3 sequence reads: CASSLAGHSRATNEKLFF. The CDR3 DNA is TGTGCCAGCAGCTTGGCCGGTCACAGCCGTGCAACTAATGAAAAACTGTTTTTT.

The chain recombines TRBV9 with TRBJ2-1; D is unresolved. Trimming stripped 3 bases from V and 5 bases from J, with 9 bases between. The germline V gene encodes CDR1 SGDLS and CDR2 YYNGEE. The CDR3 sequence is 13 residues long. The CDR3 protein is CASSASGNNEQFF. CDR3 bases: TGTGCCAGCAGCGCGTCCGGTAACAATGAGCAGTTCTTC.

The CDR3 bases are TGCGCCAGCAGCTTGAGGCGGGGGGCACCCACTGAGCAGTTCTTC. This sequence encodes CASSLRRGAPTEQFF. This chain joins TRBV5-1 and TRBJ2-1; 8 nucleotides align to TRBD2. Trimming cost V 1 base and J 9 bases; bases outside gene matches: 9. Germline-derived CDR1 and CDR2 are SGHRS and YFSETQ. The CDR3 loop spans 15 amino acids.

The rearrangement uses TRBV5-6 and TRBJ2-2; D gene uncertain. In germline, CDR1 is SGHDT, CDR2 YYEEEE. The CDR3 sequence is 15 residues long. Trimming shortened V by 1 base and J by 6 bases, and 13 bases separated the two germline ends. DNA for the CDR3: TGTGCCAGCAGCTTGTATCGATATAGCCCCGGGGAGCTGTTTTTT. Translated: CASSLYRYSPGELFF.

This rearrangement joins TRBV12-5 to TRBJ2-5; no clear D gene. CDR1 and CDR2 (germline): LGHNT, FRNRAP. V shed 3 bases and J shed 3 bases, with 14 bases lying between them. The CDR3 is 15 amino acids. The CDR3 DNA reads TGTGCTAGTGGTTTCGATATAGCCGCCAAAGAGACCCAGTACTTC. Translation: CASGFDIAAKETQYF.

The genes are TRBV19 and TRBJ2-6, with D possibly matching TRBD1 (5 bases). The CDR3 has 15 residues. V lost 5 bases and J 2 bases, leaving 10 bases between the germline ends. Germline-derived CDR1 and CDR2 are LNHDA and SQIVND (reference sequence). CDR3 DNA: TGTGCCAGTAGTTCCCTAGGGGCTGGGGCCAACGTCCTGACTTTC. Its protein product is CASSSLGAGANVLTF. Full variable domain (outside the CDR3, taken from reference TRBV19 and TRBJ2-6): DGGITQSPKYLFRKEGQNVTLSCEQNLNHDAMYWYRQDPGQGLRLIYYSQIVNDFQKGDIAEGYSVSREKKESFPLTVTSAQKNPTAFYLCASSSLGAGANVLTFGAGSRLTVL.

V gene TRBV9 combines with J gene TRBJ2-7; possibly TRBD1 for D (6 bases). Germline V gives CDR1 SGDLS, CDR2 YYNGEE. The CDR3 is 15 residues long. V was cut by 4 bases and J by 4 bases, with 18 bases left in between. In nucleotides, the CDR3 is TGTGCCAGCAGCCCCCGACAGGACCGGGCGTACGAGCAGTACTTC. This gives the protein CASSPRQDRAYEQYF.

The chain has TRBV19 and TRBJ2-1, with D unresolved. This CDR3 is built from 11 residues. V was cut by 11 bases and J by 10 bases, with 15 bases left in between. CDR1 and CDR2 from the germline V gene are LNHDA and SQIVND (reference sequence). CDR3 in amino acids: CAVAARSEQFF. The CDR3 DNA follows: TGTGCCGTAGCCGCCCGCTCCGAGCAGTTCTTC. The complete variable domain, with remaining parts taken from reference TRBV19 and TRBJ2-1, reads DGGITQSPKYLFRKEGQNVTLSCEQNLNHDAMYWYRQDPGQGLRLIYYSQIVNDFQKGDIAEGYSVSREKKESFPLTVTSAQKNPTAFYLCAVAARSEQFFGPGTRLTVL.

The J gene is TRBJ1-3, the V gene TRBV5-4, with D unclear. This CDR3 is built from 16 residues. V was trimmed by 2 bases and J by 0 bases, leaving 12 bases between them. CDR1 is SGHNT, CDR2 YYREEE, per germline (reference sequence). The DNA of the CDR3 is TGTGCCAGCAGCTTCTTAGACACTCACTCTGGAAACACCATATATTTT. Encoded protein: CASSFLDTHSGNTIYF.

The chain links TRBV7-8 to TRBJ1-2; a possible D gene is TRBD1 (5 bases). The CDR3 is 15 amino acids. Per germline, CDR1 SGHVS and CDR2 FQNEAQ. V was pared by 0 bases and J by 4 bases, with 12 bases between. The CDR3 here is CASSLASGGGYGYTF. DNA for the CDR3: TGTGCCAGCAGCTTAGCATCCGGGGGAGGCTATGGCTACACCTTC.

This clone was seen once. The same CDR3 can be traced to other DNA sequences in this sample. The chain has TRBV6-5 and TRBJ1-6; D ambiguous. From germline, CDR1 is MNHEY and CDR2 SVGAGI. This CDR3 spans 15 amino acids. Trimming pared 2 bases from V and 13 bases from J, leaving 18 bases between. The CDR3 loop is CASSYGGGFGSPLHF. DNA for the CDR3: TGTGCCAGCAGTTACGGAGGAGGGTTTGGATCCCCCCTCCACTTT.

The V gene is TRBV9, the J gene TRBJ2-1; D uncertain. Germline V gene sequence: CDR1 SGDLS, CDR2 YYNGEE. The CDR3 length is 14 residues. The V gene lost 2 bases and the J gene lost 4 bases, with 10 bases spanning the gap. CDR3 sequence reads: CASSVGQLYNEQFF. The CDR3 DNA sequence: TGTGCCAGCAGCGTGGGCCAGTTATACAATGAGCAGTTCTTC.